The next 5 T cell receptor beta chains were all read from a single sample in a study of T cell responses to AZD1222 COVID-19 vaccine. Clones were sequenced by immunoSEQ multiplex PCR, and TCRdb holds only the in-frame ones, with some missing. Of 150,000 or so clones in the sample, roughly 93% were seen once. Sequenced material: peripheral blood, taken on day 0 of MenACWY control vaccination. The receptors shown here come from an adult in good health.

The chain carries TRBV4-3 and TRBJ2-2, with 11 bases that match TRBD2. Per the germline V gene, CDR1 is LGHNA and CDR2 is YSLEER. Losses at the gene ends were 0 bases for V and 6 bases for J; bases not matched to a gene: 18. This CDR3 comprises 21 residues. Here the CDR3 DNA reads TGCGCCAGCAGCCAAGAACTTAACCCCCTCTTACTAGCGGGGGTATCCGGGGAGCTGTTTTTT. Protein: CASSQELNPLLLAGVSGELFF.

The chain is built from TRBV18 and TRBJ2-7; D is perhaps TRBD1 (5 bases). Germline V CDR1 and CDR2: KGHSH, LQKENI. V lost 0 bases and J lost 5, with 11 bases in between. The CDR3 consists of 14 residues. Written as DNA, the CDR3 is TGTGCCAGCTCACCACCGAGACAGATCCACGAGCAGTACTTC. Translating it yields CASSPPRQIHEQYF. Variable domain in full (rest from reference TRBV18 and TRBJ2-7): NAGVMQNPRHLVRRRGQEARLRCSPMKGHSHVYWYRQLPEEGLKFMVYLQKENIIDESGMPKERFSAEFPKEGPSILRIQQVVRGDSAAYFCASSPPRQIHEQYFGPGTRLTVT.

The rearrangement uses TRBV2 and TRBJ1-1; D not certain. V lost 1 base and J lost 0, with 9 bases in between. The CDR3 consists of 15 residues. In germline, CDR1 is SNHLY, CDR2 FYNNEI. The CDR3 region has the DNA TGTGCCAGCAGTGAAGGGGCGCTCCTGAACACTGAAGCTTTCTTT. Protein sequence: CASSEGALLNTEAFF.

J is TRBJ2-2 and V is TRBV10-3; D uncertain. Germline CDR1 reads ENHRY; CDR2 reads SYGVKD. Trimming removed 6 bases from V and 5 bases from J, with 13 bases in between. This CDR3 has 14 amino acids. For the CDR3, the DNA is TGTGCCATCAGGGCCCGGGCAGCGACCGGGGAGCTGTTTTTT. Residues: CAIRARAATGELFF.

CDR3 residues: CASSRGNYGYTF. The CDR3 DNA reads as TGTGCCAGCAGCCGGGGTAACTATGGCTACACCTTC. This chain connects TRBV13 to TRBJ1-2, with D unclear. Germline values: CDR1 PRHDT, CDR2 FYEKMQ (reference sequence). Trimming removed 5 bases at V and 1 base at J, with 5 bases between. The CDR3 runs to 12 residues.